This T cell receptor beta chain was captured by sequencing in a study of CD8 T cells in Susac syndrome. Reverse transcription of roughly 0.5 to 1 ug RNA was carried out with random hexamers. One entry per CDR3 protein results from TCRdb running MiXCR on the immunoSEQ multiplex PCR reads. The sample consists of about 300,000 distinct CDR3 sequences, 92% of them appearing once. This CDR3 spans 18 amino acids. Germline V gene sequence: CDR1 LGHNA, CDR2 YNFKEQ. The V and J ends lost 0 bases and 5 bases respectively, with 19 bases between them. TCR beta was sequenced from blood CD8+ and CD4+ T cells. Source material: CD4+ T cells from PBMCs. The chain couples TRBV4-2 to TRBJ1-4; D remains unclear. This TCR was recovered from a human donor with multiple sclerosis. CDR3 sequence: CASSQDAYRQGGNEKLFF. Written as DNA, the CDR3 is TGTGCCAGCAGCCAAGATGCTTATCGACAAGGCGGAAATGAAAAACTGTTTTTT.